The clone carrying this T cell receptor (beta chain) was counted between two and nine times. The sample belongs to a study of identical twins. CDR3 length: 17 residues. V gave up 1 base and J gave up 0 bases, with 12 bases separating them. CDR1 is MGHRA and CDR2 is YSYEKL in the germline V gene. Template switching introduced a universal primer site, and the cDNA bore unique molecular identifiers. TCRdb re-analysed the 5' RACE reads in MiXCR, keeping a single row per CDR3 protein. The table shows some 320,000 distinct CDR3 sequences, with roughly 12% occurring only once. These data are also associated with another study on yellow fever vaccine responses in identical twins.

The V call is TRBV4-1, the J call TRBJ2-2; D uncertain. The sample comprised CD8+ T cells sorted from blood. The receptor comes from a woman between 18 and 29 years old in good health. CDR3 protein: CASSQVSLEANTGELFF. The CDR3 nucleotides are TGCGCCAGCAGCCAAGTTTCACTCGAAGCGAACACCGGGGAGCTGTTTTTT.